The sequence of this T cell receptor beta chain was determined in a study of blood T cell repertoires in COVID-19. About the study: Spain, Italy and the United States supplied samples that represented acute and convalescent COVID-19. From T cells, B-cell-depleted T cells, or PBMCs came the material, which was cDNA or gDNA.

How the authors handled the data: Estimates of nucleated cell counts were drawn from the amplification of reference gene primers. Repertoires were generated with immunoSEQ multiplex PCR, while TCRdb's copy carries only in-frame clones and drops some. The DNA gave D and trimming, while V, J and clone size come from that table. This sample has around 260,000 clones; approximately 80% occur once, and the top ten carry 4% to 5%. The CDR3 covers 15 residues. J lost 4 bases, V lost 1 base, and 2 bases had no gene match. The germline V gene has CDR1 MNHEY and CDR2 SVGAGI. Sequenced material: peripheral blood. V usage is TRBV6-5 and J usage is TRBJ2-1, with TRBD2 matching 9 bases. The TCR originated in a man aged 55-75 years with acute or convalescent COVID-19. CDR3: CASSYFLAGYNEQFF. In DNA form, the CDR3 reads TGTGCCAGCAGTTACTTCCTAGCGGGGTACAATGAGCAGTTCTTC.